This TCR beta chain was sequenced during a study of blood T cell repertoires in COVID-19. The V gene's germline CDR1 is SGHRS and CDR2 YFSETQ. This CDR3 comprises 12 residues. V lost 1 base, J lost 1 base, and 3 bases lay in between. Those who participated ranged in age from about 18 to 89 years and resided in about two dozen US areas. Cohorts were determined from participant-reported clinical history. The count of this clone is one. Libraries were prepared by immunoSEQ multiplex PCR; TCRdb keeps only in-frame clonotypes and omits some of them. The table records some 220,000 clones, 75% to 90% of them present only once.

The V gene is TRBV5-1, the J gene TRBJ2-7; no reliable D call. This TCR was sampled from a woman aged 40 to 50 with acute COVID-19. The sequencing input was PBMCs or T cells enriched from blood (not recorded which). The CDR3 nucleotides are TGCGCCAGCAGCTTGCGGTCCTACGAGCAGTACTTC. The encoded protein is CASSLRSYEQYF.